These T cell receptor beta chains were read from a single sample in a study of blood T cell repertoires in COVID-19. Libraries were prepared by immunoSEQ multiplex PCR; TCRdb keeps only in-frame clonotypes and omits some of them. The table shows 150,000 to 200,000 clones, with around 81% occurring only once. The sequenced sample consisted of PBMCs or T cells enriched from blood (not recorded which). These receptors came from a man between 35 and 55 years old who had recovered from COVID-19. Each CDR3 is given without its conserved first and last residue.

v_call,cdr3_aa
TRBV7-9,ASSLARDRGQNIQY
TRBV7-9,ASTGRTVNEQF
TRBV19,ASIGGNYGYT
TRBV5-6,ASSSGTGQFTDTQY
TRBV6-5,ASSYPPGNTIY
TRBV10-1,ASSETHRGTGNTIY
TRBV6-5,ASSSETGNTEAF
TRBV7-2,ASRSAGGRTEAF
TRBV2,ASSGGSSGWGTDTQY
TRBV4-2,ASSRTSGGQHNEQF
TRBV7-9,ASSLRPGEKLF
TRBV10-1,ASSEGRAYGYT
TRBV12-5,ASGGAGETQY
TRBV30,AWSAGRTQGRWPDTQY
TRBV24-1,ATSGAGANVLT
TRBV6-5,ASSLGGTASNQPQH
TRBV3-1/TRBV3-2,ASSQGRTALTDTQY
TRBV5-1,ASSPDRGRGYT
TRBV9,ASSVVGPGELF
TRBV3-1/TRBV3-2,ASSQSGSYEQY
TRBV6-4,ASSARASFNYGYT
TRBV11-3,ASSFNGGTGELF
TRBV5-1,ASSVPGGDTDTQY
TRBV11-2,ASSLGSGGAEQY
TRBV7-3,ASSWVGTDSYNEQF
TRBV7-6,ASSSLNEGDHGGYT
TRBV6-1,ASSEARQTSNQPQH
TRBV30,AWIGVEAPEAF
TRBV4-1,ASSQARSISYEQY
TRBV27,ASSLSWTRSYEQY
TRBV30,AWSAWTVQETQY
TRBV3-1/TRBV3-2,ASSPGLELTDTQY
TRBV10-3,ASQRDRTYEQY
TRBV5-4,ASSLPGQGIYGYT
TRBV4-1,ASSQGISQGENYGYT
TRBV6-6,ASKQTNQPQH
TRBV14,ASSQGRAYGYT
TRBV6-5,ASSHLAGAAETQY
TRBV21-1,ASPDRDNQPQH
TRBV5-1,ASSSAGLENIQY
TRBV29-1,SARVLVGELF
TRBV3-1/TRBV3-2,ASSPSGTGSGNTIY
TRBV29-1,SGRQAGDTEAF
TRBV7-6,ASSLVASGGVREQF
TRBV3-1/TRBV3-2,ASSPDQTYEQY
TRBV19,ASSFPDRGARTY
TRBV3-1/TRBV3-2,ASSQESGAKNIQY
TRBV5-1,ASSPDRGIGTGELF
TRBV19,ASSFSGTGATDTQY
TRBV19,ASSMVRVYEQF
TRBV30,AWRGVSRFQY
TRBV5-1,ASRVSLLAAQAETQY
TRBV29-1,SVATADSRGYT
TRBV5-1,ASSQTGMNTEAF